This T cell receptor beta chain was captured by sequencing in a study of blood T cell repertoires in COVID-19. This clone has a handful of counts. Germline values: CDR1 LNHNV, CDR2 YYDKDF (reference sequence). The length of the CDR3 is 16 residues. After removal of 1 base from V and 9 bases from J, the junction contained 9 bases not matched to a gene. Participants' own reports of clinical history determined their cohort assignment. Authors' analysis steps: Reference gene primer amplification yielded estimated nucleated cell counts. The table came from immunoSEQ multiplex PCR; TCRdb's copy has only in-frame clones and leaves some out. The V and J calls and clone size are taken from that table; D and trimming were inferred from the DNA. The profile covers about 300,000 clones, with over 85% appearing a single time and 2.5% to 3% taken by the ten largest.

The sequencing sample was made of PBMCs or T cells enriched from blood (not recorded which). This receptor was identified in a woman in her 50s who had been exposed to COVID-19. The V and J genes are TRBV15 and TRBJ2-1; 10 bases match TRBD2. CDR3 nucleotides: TGTGCCACCAGCAGAGCGTTGAGCGGGGGGGCCGGTGAGCAGTTCTTC. As protein: CATSRALSGGAGEQFF.